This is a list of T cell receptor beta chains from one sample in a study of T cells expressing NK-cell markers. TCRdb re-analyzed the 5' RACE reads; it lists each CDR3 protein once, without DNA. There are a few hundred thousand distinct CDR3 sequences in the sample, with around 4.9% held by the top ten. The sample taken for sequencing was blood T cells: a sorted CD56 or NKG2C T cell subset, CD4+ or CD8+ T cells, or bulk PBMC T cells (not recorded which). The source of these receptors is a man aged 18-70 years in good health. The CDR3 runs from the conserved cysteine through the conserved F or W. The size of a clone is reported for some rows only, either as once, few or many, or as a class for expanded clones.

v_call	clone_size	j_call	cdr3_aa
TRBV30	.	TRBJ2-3	CAWSIRTGTSTDTQYF
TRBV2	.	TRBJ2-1	CASRDRGLHNEQFF
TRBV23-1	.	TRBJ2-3	CASSPRSTGNTDTQYF
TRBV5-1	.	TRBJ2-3	CASSWGTSGVTDTQYF
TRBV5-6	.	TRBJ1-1	CASSSGPYTEAFF
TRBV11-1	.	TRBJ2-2	CASSLASPSGELFF
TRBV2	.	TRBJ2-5	CASRALAGVQETQYF
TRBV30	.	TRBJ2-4	CAWSSGPNIQYF
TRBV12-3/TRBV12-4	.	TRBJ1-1	CASSLTGTGVEGTEAFF
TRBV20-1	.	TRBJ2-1	CSASRPWGLDNEQFF
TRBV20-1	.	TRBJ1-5	CSARPTGPNQPQHF
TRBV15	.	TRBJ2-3	CATSRDPVPGTDTQYF
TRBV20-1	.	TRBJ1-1	CSARDNNGGDRAFF
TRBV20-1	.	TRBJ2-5	CSASPLVQNQETQYF
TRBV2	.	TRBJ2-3	CASSELTGSTDTQYF
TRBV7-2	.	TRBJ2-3	CASSQIGSSTDTQYF
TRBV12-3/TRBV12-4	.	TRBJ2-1	CASSLGSGTPLDYNEQFF
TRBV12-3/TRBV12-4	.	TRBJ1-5	CASTLFEGQPQHF
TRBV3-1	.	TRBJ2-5	CASSFPGGLKETQYF
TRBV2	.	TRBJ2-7	CASSERQVVSYEQYF
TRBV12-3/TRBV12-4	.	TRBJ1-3	CASSNRGSGNTIYF
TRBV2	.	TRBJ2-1	CASSGTSGGKQFF
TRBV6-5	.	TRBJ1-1	CASSYPPGRGDTEAFF
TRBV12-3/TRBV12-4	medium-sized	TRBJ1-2	CASSSLHYTSDGYTF
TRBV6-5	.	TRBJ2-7	CASSSLQGASGGVEQYF
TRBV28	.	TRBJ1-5	CASSYHGGRPQHF